This record concerns one T cell receptor (beta chain) sequence. Its matching antigen is unknown. The CDR3 extends over 15 amino acids. Germline V gene data show CDR1 as WSHSY and CDR2 as SAAADI. V was clipped by 4 bases and J by 5 bases, with 17 bases between them. The entry originates in a study of shared clonotypes between healthy human individuals. The sorted-subset replicate PCRs were given about 200 ng DNA, which is around 29,000 T cell genomes. Only in-frame clones appear in the TCRdb table, and some are missing; sequencing was by immunoSEQ multiplex PCR. The table includes over 700,000 clones, 55% to 75% detected once. Division of CD4+ cells produced a CD45RA+ naive subset and a CD45RA-negative memory subset. General study findings and limits: Clonotype sharing across donors was expected to vary with sequencing depth. Estimated richness was generally greater in naive than memory subsets.

The rearrangement uses TRBV10-2 and TRBJ2-5; a weak D match, TRBD2 (6 bases). Material for sequencing was memory CD4+ T cells sorted from blood. Subset of the sample: CD45RA-negative fraction. The receptor's source is a woman in her 30s in good health. The CDR3 loop reads CASSVGLSVGETQYF. The CDR3, as DNA: TGCGCCAGCAGTGTGGGACTGTCAGTGGGGGAGACCCAGTACTTC.